This T cell receptor beta chain is from a study of T cell changes during pregnancy in multiple sclerosis. Sequencing was performed with immunoSEQ multiplex PCR; in TCRdb, only in-frame clones are kept and a portion is missing. The table lists approximately 45,000 clones, approximately 89% of them singletons. The sample was CD8+ T cells from peripheral blood mononuclear cells, taken in the second trimester of pregnancy. This clonotype originated in a female donor with multiple sclerosis, enrolled in a pregnancy study.

As DNA, the CDR3 is TGTGCCAGGGGGAGCTGGTCGACGGATACGCAGTATTTT. It encodes CARGSWSTDTQYF. The V gene is TRBV21-1, the J gene TRBJ2-3; the tabulated D call, TRBD2, remains unverified against the DNA. TRBV21-1 is classified as a pseudogene. The length of the CDR3 is 13 residues.